A single sample gave rise to the 25 T cell receptor beta chains below, sequenced in a study of brain T cells in children with intractable seizures. TCRdb's table, derived via immunoSEQ multiplex PCR, lists solely in-frame clones and lacks some. The sample consists of around 80,000 clones, roughly 89% of them appearing once. The material was peripheral blood, obtained at surgery. The receptors shown here come from a girl aged 2-10 years with Rasmussen encephalitis and intractable seizures.

V usage is TRBV20-1 and J usage is TRBJ1-5; no reliable D call. Germline values: CDR1 DFQATT, CDR2 SNEGSKA (reference sequence). The V end lost 3 bases, the J end lost 3 bases, and 18 bases lay between the germline ends. The length of the CDR3 is 16 residues. CDR3 in DNA: TGCAGTGCTAGTCCGGAAGGTAGGGTGGCCAATCAGCCCCAGCATTTT. Protein product: CSASPEGRVANQPQHF.

The J gene is TRBJ1-2, the V gene TRBV10-3; D unclear. Germline V gene sequence: CDR1 ENHRY, CDR2 SYGVKD. Trimming removed 3 bases at V and 4 bases at J, with 12 bases between. CDR3 size: 14 residues. CDR3 sequence: CAISDHSRSYGYTF. In DNA form, the CDR3 reads TGTGCCATCAGTGATCACAGCCGAAGCTATGGCTACACCTTC.

This chain joins TRBV5-6 and TRBJ1-1; D remains unclear. The CDR3 is 12 amino acids. Germline V gene lookup returns CDR1 SGHDT and CDR2 YYEEEE. Trimming cost V 2 bases and J 1 base, with 3 bases left between them. The CDR3 loop is CASSFANTEAFF. In nucleotides, the CDR3 is TGTGCCAGCAGCTTTGCGAACACTGAAGCTTTCTTT.

This chain links TRBV10-3 with TRBJ1-1, with 7 bases identical to TRBD1. After removal of 0 bases from V and 2 bases from J, the junction contained 6 bases not matched to a gene. Germline loops: CDR1 ENHRY, CDR2 SYGVKD. The CDR3 extends over 16 amino acids. As DNA, the CDR3 is TGTGCCATCAGTGAGTCTAGGGGGCCCATTAACACTGAAGCTTTCTTT. This translates into CAISESRGPINTEAFF.

This chain connects TRBV4-1 to TRBJ1-4; TRBD1 matches at 9 bases. The CDR3 spans 20 residues. Unmatched junction bases numbered 11, after V lost 0 bases and J lost 0 bases. Germline CDR1 and CDR2: MGHRA and YSYEKL. CDR3 protein: CASSQDKIFRDRATNEKLFF. The CDR3 DNA is TGCGCCAGCAGCCAAGATAAGATCTTTAGGGACAGGGCAACTAATGAAAAACTGTTTTTT.

The chain employs TRBV29-1 and TRBJ2-7, with D perhaps being TRBD1 or TRBD2 (6 bases each). Trimming took 1 base from V and 7 from J, leaving 8 bases between them. The CDR3 covers 11 residues. Germline V gives CDR1 SQVTM, CDR2 ANQGSEA. The CDR3 DNA follows: TGCAGCGTTGAAGGAGGGGGGGAGCAGTACTTC. It encodes CSVEGGGEQYF.

The V and J genes are TRBV19 and TRBJ2-2, with TRBD1 identical over 8 bases. V lost 6 bases to trimming and J lost 1 base; unmatched junction nucleotides: 7. Germline V gene lookup returns CDR1 LNHDA and CDR2 SQIVND (reference sequence). This CDR3 region has 16 residues. CDR3: CASSRQGRGNTGELFF. In DNA, the CDR3 is TGTGCCAGTAGCCGACAGGGGCGAGGGAACACCGGGGAGCTGTTTTTT. The whole variable domain, filled in from reference TRBV19 and TRBJ2-2, reads DGGITQSPKYLFRKEGQNVTLSCEQNLNHDAMYWYRQDPGQGLRLIYYSQIVNDFQKGDIAEGYSVSREKKESFPLTVTSAQKNPTAFYLCASSRQGRGNTGELFFGEGSRLTVL.

The chain joins TRBV11-3 to TRBJ2-3, with D maybe TRBD2 (6 bases). V dropped 3 bases and J dropped 0 bases, with 10 bases sitting between them. The CDR3 extends over 15 amino acids. In germline, CDR1 is SGHNT, CDR2 YENEEA. CDR3 residues: CASSFRRASTDTQYF. The CDR3 nucleotides read TGTGCCAGCAGCTTCAGGAGGGCCAGCACAGATACGCAGTATTTT.

The CDR3: CSATERGSSYNEQFF. DNA for the CDR3: TGCAGTGCTACTGAGCGGGGGAGCTCCTACAATGAGCAGTTCTTC. The chain carries TRBV20-1 and TRBJ2-1; 8 bases match TRBD2. Trimming at V came to 4 bases and at J to 0 bases, leaving 5 bases not matched to a gene. Germline V gene sequence: CDR1 DFQATT, CDR2 SNEGSKA (reference sequence). The CDR3 is 15 residues long.

The rearrangement uses TRBV6-1 and TRBJ2-7, with D possibly matching TRBD2 (5 bases). This CDR3 is built from 15 residues. Germline V CDR1 and CDR2: MNHNS, SASEGT. The V and J ends lost 1 base and 2 bases respectively, with 12 bases between them. CDR3 residues: CASSEERVRAYEQYF. CDR3 nucleotide sequence: TGTGCCAGCAGTGAAGAGAGGGTAAGGGCCTACGAGCAGTACTTC.

The rearrangement links TRBV6-5 to TRBJ1-6, with 7 bases fitting TRBD1. V lost 2 bases to trimming and J lost 2 bases; unmatched junction nucleotides: 3. Germline CDR1 is MNHEY and CDR2 is SVGAGI. The CDR3 runs 16 residues. CDR3 protein: CASSYADRAYNSPLHF. Here the CDR3 DNA reads TGTGCCAGCAGTTACGCCGACAGGGCCTATAATTCACCCCTCCACTTT.

This clone was recorded once. The chain carries TRBV27 and TRBJ2-7; unclear D gene. Deletions cut 4 bases from V and 2 bases from J, with 9 bases between. The CDR3 has 13 residues. The germline V gene has CDR1 MNHEY and CDR2 SMNVEV (reference sequence). The CDR3 is CASSSASPYEQYF. The CDR3 coding sequence is TGTGCCAGCAGTTCAGCATCGCCCTACGAGCAGTACTTC.

The rearrangement joins TRBV16 to TRBJ2-2; possible D gene TRBD1, 5 bases. Germline V CDR1 and CDR2: KGHSY, FQNENV. Trimming removed 3 bases from V and 2 bases from J, with 10 bases in between. This CDR3 is built from 15 residues. The CDR3, as DNA: TGTGCCAGCAGCCACGCGACAGATAACACCGGGGAGCTGTTTTTT. As protein: CASSHATDNTGELFF.

The genes are TRBV9 and TRBJ1-1; 7 bases are shared with TRBD1. CDR1 is SGDLS and CDR2 is YYNGEE in the germline V gene. Trimming cost V 2 bases and J 0 bases; bases outside gene matches: 1. The length of the CDR3 is 14 residues. The CDR3 bases are TGTGCCAGCAGCGTGGGACAGCTGAACACTGAAGCTTTCTTT. This encodes CASSVGQLNTEAFF.

The rearrangement joins TRBV6-5 to TRBJ1-2, with D perhaps TRBD1 (6 bases). The CDR3 has 14 amino acids. V lost 6 bases to trimming and J lost 4 bases, with 15 bases between them. Germline V gene data show CDR1 as MNHEY and CDR2 as SVGAGI. DNA of the CDR3: TGTGCCAGCAGACTCCGAGGACAGATCTATGGCTACACCTTC. The encoded protein is CASRLRGQIYGYTF.

The V and J genes are TRBV6-6 and TRBJ2-1; D not resolved. The CDR3 runs to 13 residues. Germline V lookup: CDR1 MNHNY, CDR2 SVGAGI (reference sequence). V dropped 3 bases and J dropped 0 bases, with 3 bases sitting between them. This chain's CDR3 is CASSYSSYNEQFF. DNA of the CDR3: TGTGCCAGCAGTTATAGCTCCTACAATGAGCAGTTCTTC.

In this sample, this clone turned up once. The chain employs TRBV12-3 or TRBV12-4 and TRBJ1-1; possibly TRBD1 for D (5 bases). The V gene lost 7 bases and the J gene lost 10 bases, with 16 bases spanning the gap. The length of the CDR3 is 12 residues. The CDR3 sequence: CASTAGRNSAFF. DNA for the CDR3: TGTGCCAGCACCGCAGGGAGGAATTCAGCTTTCTTT.

The genes are TRBV18 and TRBJ1-4; 10 nucleotides align to TRBD1. From germline, CDR1 is KGHSH and CDR2 LQKENI. This CDR3 has 14 residues. The ends lost 4 bases at V and 7 bases at J; junction bases unmatched: 3. CDR3 nucleotide sequence: TGTGCCAGCTCACGACAGGGGGCGCGTGAAAAACTGTTTTTT. Its protein product is CASSRQGAREKLFF.

V usage is TRBV29-1 and J usage is TRBJ1-1; D is unresolved. The CDR3 length is 13 residues. Germline V CDR1 and CDR2: SQVTM, ANQGSEA. V lost 4 bases and J lost 0, with 9 bases in between. This CDR3 reads CSVAGTMNTEAFF. As DNA, the CDR3 is TGCAGCGTTGCAGGTACCATGAACACTGAAGCTTTCTTT.

This sequence joins TRBV25-1 and TRBJ1-2; D not resolved. CDR3 length: 13 residues. CDR1 is MGHDK, CDR2 SYGVNS, per germline. Trimming removed 7 bases at V and 3 bases at J, with 12 bases between. CDR3 protein: CASIGSGDYGYTF. For the CDR3, the DNA is TGTGCCAGCATCGGGAGCGGGGACTATGGCTACACCTTC.

This sequence joins TRBV5-1 and TRBJ2-7, with D possibly matching TRBD1 (5 bases). The CDR3 loop spans 16 amino acids. Germline V CDR1 and CDR2: SGHRS, YFSETQ. Between the trimmed V and J ends, which lost 1 base and 0 bases, there was a span of 14 bases. CDR3 in amino acids: CASSLTPGASSYEQYF. CDR3 DNA: TGCGCCAGCAGCTTGACCCCTGGGGCGAGCTCCTACGAGCAGTACTTC.

This rearrangement joins TRBV12-3 or TRBV12-4 to TRBJ1-5; D uncertain. With 3 bases removed from V and 7 bases from J, the gap between germline ends came to 7 bases. This CDR3 has 12 residues. CDR3 residues: CASSFLGQPQHF. The DNA for the CDR3 is TGTGCCAGCAGTTTCCTTGGGCAGCCCCAGCATTTT.

This chain connects TRBV28 to TRBJ1-5, with a tentative D call TRBD1 (6 bases). CDR3 size: 18 residues. V was trimmed by 7 bases and J by 6 bases, leaving 28 bases between them. Germline-derived CDR1 and CDR2 are MDHEN and SYDVKM. DNA for the CDR3: TGTGCCAGCACTCCCGACCTTCGCACAGGGATGTTAGGTCAGCCCCAGCATTTT. It translates to CASTPDLRTGMLGQPQHF.

The chain recombines TRBV4-1 with TRBJ1-5; no clear D gene. CDR1 is MGHRA and CDR2 is YSYEKL in the germline V gene. V lost 4 bases and J 1 base, leaving 11 bases between the germline ends. The CDR3 is 15 residues long. The CDR3 DNA is TGCGCCAGCAGCCTTAATTTAGCGAGCAATCAGCCCCAGCATTTT. As protein: CASSLNLASNQPQHF.

This clone appeared a single time. The chain has TRBV24-1 and TRBJ1-2; 7 positions match TRBD1. The germline V gene has CDR1 KGHDR and CDR2 SFDVKD. The CDR3 contains 15 residues. Trimming at V came to 2 bases and at J to 8 bases, leaving 10 bases not matched to a gene. CDR3 sequence reads: CATSDSSAGGRGYTF. The DNA of the CDR3 is TGTGCCACCAGTGATTCTTCGGCAGGGGGTCGGGGCTACACCTTC.